One sample yielded the 31 T cell receptor beta chains listed below, sequenced in a study of shared clonotypes between healthy human individuals. Data came from immunoSEQ multiplex PCR; TCRdb stores just in-frame clones and leaves some out. This sample carries around 700,000 clones, more than 70% of them seen once, and the ten largest clones take under 2%. Sequenced sample: memory CD4+ T cells sorted from blood. Subset indicated: CD45RA-negative fraction. These receptor sequences come from a woman between 25 and 40 years old in good health.

The chain has TRBV7-9 and TRBJ2-7, with unresolved D. The CDR3 sequence is 13 residues long. Germline V gene sequence: CDR1 SEHNR, CDR2 FQNEAQ (reference sequence). Trimming removed 0 bases from V and 6 bases from J, with 9 bases in between. CDR3 sequence: CASSLAGDGEQYF. The CDR3 coding sequence is TGTGCCAGCAGCTTAGCAGGAGACGGCGAGCAGTACTTC.

This chain uses TRBV28 with TRBJ2-3, with 12 bases aligning to TRBD2. Germline assignment: CDR1 MDHEN and CDR2 SYDVKM. The CDR3 contains 16 residues. V trimming: 5 bases; J trimming: 9 bases; junction bases outside the gene matches: 12. Written as DNA, the CDR3 is TGTGCCAGCAGTGGGCTAGCGGGAGGGCCTGGGGGGACGCAGTATTTT. Translation: CASSGLAGGPGGTQYF.

This clone was observed a few times. The CDR3 loop reads CAWSVRAGTGELFF. CDR3 bases: TGTGCCTGGAGTGTACGGGCGGGCACCGGGGAGCTGTTTTTT. This rearrangement joins TRBV30 to TRBJ2-2, with D possibly TRBD2 on 5 matching bases. The CDR3 runs to 14 residues. V was trimmed by 0 bases and J by 4 bases, leaving 9 bases between them. The germline CDR1 and CDR2 sequences are GTSNPN and SVGIG (reference sequence).

The chain combines TRBV27 with TRBJ1-6; a weak D match, TRBD1 (6 bases). Germline CDR1 MNHEY, CDR2 SMNVEV (reference sequence). Trimming cost V 7 bases and J 7 bases, with 11 bases left between them. The CDR3 contains 13 residues. CDR3 nucleotide sequence: TGTGCCAGCAAAGGGGGGGTAAATTCACCCCTCCACTTT. This encodes CASKGGVNSPLHF.

The rearrangement uses TRBV27 and TRBJ2-1; TRBD2 matches 13 bases. Germline values: CDR1 MNHEY, CDR2 SMNVEV (reference sequence). This CDR3 comprises 18 residues. With 2 bases clipped from V and 6 bases from J, the junction kept 10 bases outside the gene matches. In nucleotides, the CDR3 is TGTGCCAGCAGTTTAACGACTAGGACTAGCGGGAGAGGCAATGAGCAGTTCTTC. Residues: CASSLTTRTSGRGNEQFF.

This clone appeared a single time. The chain has TRBV5-6 and TRBJ1-2, with 9 bases aligning to TRBD1. Germline V CDR1 and CDR2: SGHDT, YYEEEE. This CDR3 has 14 amino acids. V gave up 4 bases and J gave up 8 bases; unmatched junction bases: 9. The DNA for the CDR3 is TGTGCCAGCAGCCCCTGGGACAGGGTGCAGGGCTACACCTTC. Translating gives CASSPWDRVQGYTF.

This clone was detected only a few times. The CDR3 spells CAISESKDLPQHF. CDR3 sequence (DNA): TGTGCCATCAGTGAGTCGAAGGATTTGCCCCAGCATTTT. This sequence joins TRBV10-3 and TRBJ1-5; no clear D gene. This CDR3 region has 13 residues. The V end lost 0 bases, the J end lost 9 bases, and 9 bases lay between the germline ends. CDR1 ENHRY and CDR2 SYGVKD come from the germline V gene.

This clone has only one observation. The chain couples TRBV5-1 to TRBJ2-2; possible D gene TRBD2, 5 bases. The CDR3 has 14 amino acids. The V gene's germline CDR1 is SGHRS and CDR2 YFSETQ. Deletions cut 4 bases from V and 0 bases from J, with 7 bases between. The CDR3 DNA follows: TGCGCCAGCAGCCCACTAGCGAACACCGGGGAGCTGTTTTTT. Translation gives CASSPLANTGELFF.

This clone was recorded only once. CDR3 nucleotides: TGCGCCAGCAGCGGGGGACGAGAAGAGACCCAGTACTTC. Its translation is CASSGGREETQYF. The genes are TRBV5-1 and TRBJ2-5; possibly TRBD1 or TRBD2 for D (5 bases each). Trimming stripped 4 bases from V and 3 bases from J, with 10 bases between. The germline gives CDR1 SGHRS, CDR2 YFSETQ. CDR3 size: 13 residues.

The rearrangement links TRBV5-1 to TRBJ1-4; D not certain. CDR1 and CDR2 (germline): SGHRS, YFSETQ. V gave up 5 bases and J gave up 6 bases, with 14 bases separating them. CDR3 length equals 14 residues. In DNA form, the CDR3 reads TGCGCCAGCAGTGTTGGTAGTACCGATGAAAAACTGTTTTTT. This translates into CASSVGSTDEKLFF.

As to this clone: The identical CDR3 is also encoded by other nucleotide sequences in the sample. The chain carries TRBV5-1 and TRBJ2-7; 11 positions agree with TRBD2. Germline V gene data show CDR1 as SGHRS and CDR2 as YFSETQ. The V gene end was trimmed by 0 bases and the J gene end by 6 bases; junction bases not matched to a gene: 5. The CDR3 is made up of 15 amino acids. CDR3 region: CASSLVRLAGGEQYF. In DNA form, the CDR3 reads TGCGCCAGCAGCTTGGTTAGGCTAGCGGGAGGCGAGCAGTACTTC.

V usage is TRBV7-6 and J usage is TRBJ2-7; 9 positions match TRBD1. CDR1 and CDR2 from the germline V gene are SGHVS and FNYEAQ. CDR3 length: 18 amino acids. The ends lost 5 bases at V and 3 bases at J; junction bases unmatched: 17. CDR3 loop: CASSPRTGEALWGYEQYF. DNA for the CDR3: TGTGCCAGCAGCCCTCGGACAGGGGAAGCCCTATGGGGCTACGAGCAGTACTTC.

This clone occurred many times. This sequence joins TRBV25-1 and TRBJ2-2; 10 bases fit TRBD2. With V trimmed by 7 bases and J by 6 bases, 11 bases remained unmatched. CDR3 size: 16 residues. The V gene's germline CDR1 is MGHDK and CDR2 SYGVNS. The CDR3 DNA is TGTGCCAGCACGGCTAGCGGGAGTCTCGGCTCCGGGGAGCTGTTTTTT. Protein product: CASTASGSLGSGELFF.

This rearrangement joins TRBV19 to TRBJ2-4; no firm D call. This CDR3 comprises 15 residues. From germline, CDR1 is LNHDA and CDR2 SQIVND (reference sequence). V was trimmed by 3 bases and J by 0 bases, leaving 9 bases between them. CDR3 nucleotides: TGTGCCAGTAGTATCCAGATGGAAGCCAAAAACATTCAGTACTTC. This codes for CASSIQMEAKNIQYF. Variable domain in full (rest from reference TRBV19 and TRBJ2-4): DGGITQSPKYLFRKEGQNVTLSCEQNLNHDAMYWYRQDPGQGLRLIYYSQIVNDFQKGDIAEGYSVSREKKESFPLTVTSAQKNPTAFYLCASSIQMEAKNIQYFGAGTRLSVL.

This sequence joins TRBV7-8 and TRBJ2-3; no firm D call. CDR1 is SGHVS, CDR2 FQNEAQ, per germline. The CDR3 has 14 residues. V lost 1 base, J lost 0 bases, and 5 bases lay in between. The CDR3 bases are TGTGCCAGCAGCTTAGGGAGAAGCACAGATACGCAGTATTTT. This gives the protein CASSLGRSTDTQYF.

This sequence joins TRBV30 and TRBJ2-5, with TRBD2 matching 9 bases. With V trimmed by 6 bases and J by 5 bases, 13 bases remained unmatched. The CDR3 totals 15 residues. Germline V gene data show CDR1 as GTSNPN and CDR2 as SVGIG (reference sequence). The CDR3 loop reads CACKTLGSGSETQYF. For the CDR3, the DNA is TGTGCCTGCAAAACACTCGGTAGCGGGAGTGAGACCCAGTACTTC.

This clone was seen repeatedly, ten times or more. The chain recombines TRBV7-6 with TRBJ1-1; possibly TRBD1 for D (5 bases). V lost 4 bases and J 10 bases, leaving 16 bases between the germline ends. CDR3 length: 13 residues. Germline V gives CDR1 SGHVS, CDR2 FNYEAQ. CDR3 DNA: TGTGCCAGCAGCTCCCAGTTCGGGGGAAGAGCTTTCTTT. This sequence encodes CASSSQFGGRAFF.

The chain is built from TRBV7-2 and TRBJ2-1; D is undetermined. This CDR3 region has 12 residues. Germline V gives CDR1 SGHTA, CDR2 FQGNSA. The V gene lost 2 bases and the J gene lost 9 bases, with 8 bases spanning the gap. CDR3 DNA: TGTGCCAGCAGCTTATATCTGGGTGAGCAGTTCTTC. Residues: CASSLYLGEQFF.

The chain combines TRBV6-5 with TRBJ2-7; 7 nucleotides agree with TRBD2. The CDR3 length is 14 residues. Germline CDR1 is MNHEY and CDR2 is SVGAGI. Trimming at V came to 2 bases and at J to 4 bases, leaving 5 bases not matched to a gene. The CDR3 loop reads CASSYTGTKYEQYF. The CDR3 DNA sequence: TGTGCCAGCAGTTACACCGGGACTAAATACGAGCAGTACTTC.

Concerning this clone itself: Other DNA sequences in the sample encode the same CDR3. The chain has TRBV11-2 and TRBJ2-2, with D possibly matching TRBD1 (6 bases). The V gene's germline CDR1 is SGHAT and CDR2 FQNNGV. CDR3 size: 15 residues. Deletions cut 2 bases from V and 5 bases from J, with 12 bases between. This CDR3 is CASSLPTGTTGELFF. CDR3 coding DNA: TGTGCCAGCAGCTTACCCACCGGGACAACCGGGGAGCTGTTTTTT.

The DNA of the CDR3 is TGTGCCAGCATGAGGACAGGGGAAGAGACCCAGTACTTC. It encodes CASMRTGEETQYF. The V call is TRBV27, the J call TRBJ2-5; 9 bases line up with TRBD1. The CDR3 length is 13 residues. V dropped 7 bases and J dropped 3; count of bases not matched to a gene: 3. CDR1 is MNHEY and CDR2 is SMNVEV in the germline V gene (reference sequence).

This chain uses TRBV18 with TRBJ2-7; TRBD2 matches at 12 bases. This CDR3 comprises 14 residues. Trimming took 5 bases from V and 6 from J; bases not matched to a gene: 5. Germline V gene lookup returns CDR1 KGHSH and CDR2 LQKENI. CDR3 sequence reads: CASSSASGRAEQYF. DNA for the CDR3: TGTGCCAGCTCATCCGCTAGCGGGAGGGCCGAGCAGTACTTC. Together with reference TRBV18 and TRBJ2-7, the CDR3 gives the full variable domain: NAGVMQNPRHLVRRRGQEARLRCSPMKGHSHVYWYRQLPEEGLKFMVYLQKENIIDESGMPKERFSAEFPKEGPSILRIQQVVRGDSAAYFCASSSASGRAEQYFGPGTRLTVT.

This clone was seen only a few times. The chain joins TRBV10-1 to TRBJ1-5; D is unresolved. The CDR3 contains 13 residues. V was pared by 2 bases and J by 10 bases, with 12 bases between. Germline assignment: CDR1 WNHNN and CDR2 SYGVQD (reference sequence). The CDR3 is CASSEGPFYPQHF. The CDR3 nucleotides read TGCGCCAGCAGTGAGGGACCTTTCTACCCCCAGCATTTT.

The chain links TRBV28 to TRBJ2-5; D gene unclear. This CDR3 is 19 amino acids long. Trimming stripped 3 bases from V and 2 bases from J, with 25 bases between. Germline V gene sequence: CDR1 MDHEN, CDR2 SYDVKM. CDR3 nucleotide sequence: TGTGCCAGCAGTTTTCCACCCGCCGGCAGAGTGTTGATGCAAGAGACCCAGTACTTC. Translating gives CASSFPPAGRVLMQETQYF.

CDR3 protein: CASCWDREYDTQYF. DNA of the CDR3: TGTGCCAGCTGCTGGGACAGGGAATACGATACGCAGTATTTT. V and J are TRBV18 and TRBJ2-3; TRBD1 aligns across 9 bases. In germline, CDR1 is KGHSH, CDR2 LQKENI. The CDR3 consists of 14 residues. With V trimmed by 7 bases and J by 6 bases, 8 bases remained unmatched.

The J gene is TRBJ1-1, the V gene TRBV7-9; 7 positions match TRBD1. This CDR3 contains 14 residues. The V and J ends lost 5 bases and 3 bases, in that order; junction bases with no gene match: 6. CDR1 and CDR2 from the germline V gene are SEHNR and FQNEAQ (reference sequence). The CDR3 DNA follows: TGTGCCAGCAGCCGCGGGACAGACTACACTGAAGCTTTCTTT. Protein sequence: CASSRGTDYTEAFF.

This clone has more than one count but fewer than ten. V is TRBV11-2 and J is TRBJ2-2, with 10 bases that match TRBD2. CDR1 is SGHAT and CDR2 is FQNNGV in the germline V gene. The V segment lost 2 bases and the J segment 7 bases; nucleotides outside the gene matches: 10. The CDR3 runs 17 residues. The CDR3 region is CASSLSRLAGANGELFF. The DNA of the CDR3 is TGTGCCAGCAGCTTATCGCGGCTAGCGGGAGCGAACGGGGAGCTGTTTTTT.

The chain has TRBV25-1 and TRBJ2-7; the D is unclear. Trimming removed 7 bases at V and 6 bases at J, with 19 bases between. CDR3 length equals 14 residues. The germline CDR1 and CDR2 sequences are MGHDK and SYGVNS. In DNA form, the CDR3 reads TGTGCCAGCACCCCCCGTTCAGCGACTGGCGAGCAGTACTTC. It specifies CASTPRSATGEQYF.

For this clone: The same CDR3 is also encoded by other DNA sequences in this sample. The chain carries TRBV5-1 and TRBJ2-1, with TRBD2 matching over 9 bases. The CDR3 extends over 15 amino acids. Germline CDR1 SGHRS, CDR2 YFSETQ. J gave up 5 bases and V 0 bases, and 3 bases lay outside the gene matches. The CDR3 loop is CASSLGLAGNNEQFF. The CDR3 nucleotides are TGCGCCAGCAGCTTGGGCCTAGCGGGGAACAATGAGCAGTTCTTC.

The V gene is TRBV5-1, the J gene TRBJ2-3; 7 bases match TRBD1. Germline V lookup: CDR1 SGHRS, CDR2 YFSETQ. CDR3 length: 16 amino acids. V trimming: 4 bases; J trimming: 1 base; junction bases outside the gene matches: 9. The CDR3 bases are TGCGCCAGCAGCCTGACAGGGTCGGCGGGCACAGATACGCAGTATTTT. Translation gives CASSLTGSAGTDTQYF. The variable domain in full, completed from reference TRBV5-1 and TRBJ2-3, reads KAGVTQTPRYLIKTRGQQVTLSCSPISGHRSVSWYQQTPGQGLQFLFEYFSETQRNKGNFPGRFSGRQFSNSRSEMNVSTLELGDSALYLCASSLTGSAGTDTQYFGPGTRLTVL.

The rearrangement uses TRBV6-6 and TRBJ2-7; D uncertain. The CDR3 extends over 14 amino acids. The V gene's germline CDR1 is MNHNY and CDR2 SVGAGI (reference sequence). The V end lost 2 bases, the J end lost 6 bases, and 14 bases lay between the germline ends. This chain's CDR3 is CASSYGRAFFEQYF. CDR3 sequence (DNA): TGTGCCAGCAGTTACGGGCGCGCGTTTTTCGAGCAGTACTTC.